This T cell receptor beta chain emerged from a study of blood T cell repertoires in COVID-19. Study details: PBMCs, B-cell-depleted T cells, or T cells were the source of the cDNA or gDNA that made up the material.

Trimming pared 1 base from V and 1 base from J, leaving 8 bases between. Germline V gene lookup returns CDR1 SGHTS and CDR2 YDEGEE. CDR3 length: 14 residues. Under the authors' procedure: Nucleated cell counts were estimated from reference gene primer amplification. TCRdb keeps only in-frame clones here, not all; method: immunoSEQ multiplex PCR. That table is the source of V, J and clone size, and D and trimming were worked out from the DNA. The table records more than 200,000 clones, approximately 90% of them present only once. Enrollees, about 18 to 95 years old, lived in about two dozen US areas. Self-reported history from a screening survey and questionnaire set each donor's cohort.

The TCR comes from a woman aged 25 to 39 who had recovered from COVID-19. The chain combines TRBV5-8 with TRBJ1-1; no reliable D call. The sequenced material came from PBMCs or T cells enriched from blood (not recorded which). CDR3 coding DNA: TGTGCCAGCAGCTTGCGGGTACCGAACACTGAAGCTTTCTTT. Translated: CASSLRVPNTEAFF.